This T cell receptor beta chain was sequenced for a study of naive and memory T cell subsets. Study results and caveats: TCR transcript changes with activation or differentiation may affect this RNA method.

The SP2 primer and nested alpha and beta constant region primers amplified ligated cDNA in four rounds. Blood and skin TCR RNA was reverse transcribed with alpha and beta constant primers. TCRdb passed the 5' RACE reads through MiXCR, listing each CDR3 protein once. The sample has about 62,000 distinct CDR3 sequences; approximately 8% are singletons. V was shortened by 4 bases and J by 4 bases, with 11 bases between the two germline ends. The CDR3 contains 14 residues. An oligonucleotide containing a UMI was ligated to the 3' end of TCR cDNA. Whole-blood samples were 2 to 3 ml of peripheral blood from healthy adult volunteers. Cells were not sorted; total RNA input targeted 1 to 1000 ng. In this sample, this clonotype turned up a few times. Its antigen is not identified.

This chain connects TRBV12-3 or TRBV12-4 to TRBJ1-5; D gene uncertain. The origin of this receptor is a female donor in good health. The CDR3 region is CASSSYSQNQPQHF. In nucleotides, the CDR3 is TGTGCCAGCAGTTCGTACAGCCAGAATCAGCCCCAGCATTTT.